This TCR beta chain was captured in a study of OX40 agonist ivuxolimab in advanced cancers. Regarding the research as a whole: Ivuxolimab was a fully human IgG2 agonistic monoclonal antibody targeting the costimulatory receptor OX40 (CD134). Intravenous ivuxolimab was administered to patients every 2 weeks at six dose levels: 0.01, 0.1, 0.3, 1.5, 3 and 10 mg/kg. Among the roughly 52 dose-escalation patients, around 19 had hepatocellular carcinoma, 15 or so melanoma, 9 renal cell carcinoma and 9 head and neck cancer. In the dose-escalation cohort, roughly 80% of patients were male, and the mean age was approximately 60 years, with a range of roughly 20 to 79. Patients were allowed to have had prior anti-PD-1, anti-PD-L1 or anti-CTLA-4 therapy, and approximately 40% of the dose-escalation patients had been treated with checkpoint inhibitors. Partial responses occurred in three dose-escalation patients, of whom one had hepatocellular carcinoma and two had cutaneous melanoma. Peripheral TCRbeta sequencing aimed to test whether ivuxolimab altered TCR sequence diversity and caused clonal T-cell expansion. The paper describes the monotherapy dose-escalation part (N of about 52 patients) of the phase I trial of ivuxolimab.

Genomic DNA was extracted from sorted cells for sequencing of the TCRbeta CDR3 region. The immunoSEQ Assay was used for sequencing of TCRbeta CDR3 regions. The table was pulled from immuneACCESS by TCRdb, which kept in-frame rearrangements only. Such tables lose some clones; where checked, under half of the loss comes from unresolved V genes, and the rest has no known cause. For this sample there are 50,000 to 65,000 clones; over 90% appear just once. Of the sample, 25% falls within the top ten clones. V drops 4 bases and J drops 10 bases, leaving 14 bases in between. CDR1 and CDR2 (PRHDT, FYEKMQ) derive from the germline V gene (reference sequence). The CDR3, from cysteine to phenylalanine, totals 14 residues. The read is trimmed to its CDR3 DNA, 42 bases read in frame from base 1. Patients with a history of autoimmune disease or receiving systemic immunosuppression were excluded from the trial. Peripheral blood for TCR sequencing was collected from all dose cohorts at baseline, on cycle 4 day 1, and on cycle 7 day 1. The samples were drawn from a first-in-human, open-label, multicenter phase I dose-escalation trial of ivuxolimab. Adults with locally advanced or metastatic melanoma, renal cell carcinoma, hepatocellular carcinoma or head and neck squamous cell carcinoma were enrolled in the trial. CD4+ and CD8+ T cells were sorted separately from peripheral blood before TCR sequencing.

On the study overall, not on this receptor specifically: After ivuxolimab, CD8+ T cells had more expanded clones than CD4+ T cells on average. In the 0.1-3.0 mg/kg groups, partial responders were among the patients with the lowest normalized peripheral clonal expansion, particularly in CD8+ T cells. The antigen specificity of the clonally expanded peripheral T cells was not determined. Low levels of normalized T-cell clonal expansion were also shown by some nonresponding patients. Clonal expansion of both CD4+ and CD8+ blood T cells was observed from baseline to week 6 at doses 0.1 to 3.0 mg/kg.

About this clone itself: Its recognized antigen is unknown. No base qualities exist here, and no much larger clone lies one base off it.

Source: CD4+ or CD8+ T cells sorted from blood, taken in a trial of the OX40 agonist ivuxolimab. The sequence derives from an adult with an advanced solid tumor such as melanoma, head and neck, liver or kidney cancer. The chain employs TRBV13 and TRBJ1-6; no confident D gene assignment can be made. The nucleotide sequence is TGTGCCAGCAGCTACGCTCGCCCTATATCACCCCTCCACTTT. Its translation reads: CASSYARPISPLHF.